This entry lists 27 T cell receptor beta chains sequenced from one sample in a study of blood T cell repertoires in COVID-19. The assay was immunoSEQ multiplex PCR, and TCRdb's table has in-frame clones only and misses some. The sample includes 150,000 to 200,000 clones, approximately 92% of them seen just once. Sequencing was done on a sample of peripheral blood. These receptors all stem from a woman between 45 and 60 years old with acute or convalescent COVID-19.

The rearrangement uses TRBV10-2 and TRBJ2-2; maybe TRBD1 (5 bases). Trimming left V 7 bases short and J 4 bases short, with 10 bases between. The CDR3 has 13 residues. Germline-derived CDR1 and CDR2 are WSHSY and SAAADI. The CDR3 sequence is CASIDRSTGELFF. The DNA for the CDR3 is TGCGCCAGCATTGACAGATCCACCGGGGAGCTGTTTTTT.

The chain has TRBV15 and TRBJ2-3; 7 nucleotides match TRBD1. In germline, CDR1 is LNHNV, CDR2 YYDKDF (reference sequence). This CDR3 has 14 amino acids. Germline trimming cut 3 bases from V and 3 bases from J; bases unmatched to any gene: 3. The CDR3 DNA is TGTGCCACCAGCAGGCCAGGGGGAACAGATACGCAGTATTTT. Its protein product is CATSRPGGTDTQYF.

The genes are TRBV5-1 and TRBJ1-5; TRBD1 agrees at 9 bases. V trimming: 4 bases; J trimming: 4 bases; junction bases outside the gene matches: 3. The V gene's germline CDR1 is SGHRS and CDR2 YFSETQ. This CDR3 contains 14 residues. CDR3 sequence (DNA): TGCGCCAGCAGCCCGACAGGGGGAAATCAGCCCCAGCATTTT. It yields the protein CASSPTGGNQPQHF.

The rearrangement uses TRBV14 and TRBJ2-7; D unresolved. The V and J ends lost 2 bases and 3 bases respectively, with 14 bases between them. CDR1 SGHDN and CDR2 FVKESK come from the germline V gene. The CDR3 totals 15 residues. The DNA for the CDR3 is TGTGCCAGCAGCCAAAAAAGGCTGGCAGGCTACGAGCAGTACTTC. Amino acid sequence: CASSQKRLAGYEQYF.

This rearrangement joins TRBV18 to TRBJ2-2; D gene unclear. Looked up from germline, CDR1 is KGHSH and CDR2 is LQKENI. V was cut by 3 bases and J by 4 bases, with 3 bases left in between. The CDR3 contains 12 residues. CDR3 nucleotides: TGTGCCAGCTCACCGAGCACCGGGGAGCTGTTTTTT. Its protein is CASSPSTGELFF.

The chain recombines TRBV13 with TRBJ1-4; 7 bases map to TRBD1. Trimming took 5 bases from V and 1 from J; bases not matched to a gene: 4. The germline gives CDR1 PRHDT, CDR2 FYEKMQ (reference sequence). The CDR3 contains 15 residues. This CDR3 reads CASSPTGVTNEKLFF. The CDR3 region has the DNA TGTGCCAGCAGCCCTACAGGGGTAACTAATGAAAAACTGTTTTTT. Complete variable domain (other parts from reference TRBV13 and TRBJ1-4): AAGVIQSPRHLIKEKRETATLKCYPIPRHDTVYWYQQGPGQDPQFLISFYEKMQSDKGSIPDRFSAQQFSDYHSELNMSSLELGDSALYFCASSPTGVTNEKLFFGSGTQLSVL.

V is TRBV19 and J is TRBJ1-5, with a possible D match to TRBD1 (5 bases). V shed 4 bases and J shed 6 bases, with 16 bases lying between them. CDR1 LNHDA and CDR2 SQIVND come from the germline V gene (reference sequence). This CDR3 is 15 amino acids long. In DNA, the CDR3 is TGTGCCAGTAGTAGAGGGACTTCAGCAGGTCAGCCCCAGCATTTT. Amino acids: CASSRGTSAGQPQHF.

J is TRBJ1-1 and V is TRBV19; 7 bases align to TRBD1. Germline V lookup: CDR1 LNHDA, CDR2 SQIVND (reference sequence). J was trimmed by 0 bases and V by 5 bases; bases with no gene match: 15. This CDR3 is 18 amino acids long. CDR3 nucleotides: TGTGCCAGTAGTCTAGGGACAGTTGGGTCCACAATGAACACTGAAGCTTTCTTT. Translating gives CASSLGTVGSTMNTEAFF.

The chain has TRBV20-1 and TRBJ2-4, with TRBD2 identical over 7 bases. V was pared by 3 bases and J by 2 bases, with 10 bases of the junction left unmatched. From germline, CDR1 is DFQATT and CDR2 SNEGSKA (reference sequence). CDR3 length: 16 residues. For the CDR3, the DNA is TGCAGTGCTAGTTCCTTGCGGGAGAAACCCAAAAACATTCAGTACTTC. Its translation is CSASSLREKPKNIQYF.

The V gene is TRBV3-1 (or the pseudogene TRBV3-2), the J gene TRBJ1-2; 7 positions match TRBD1. There are 14 residues in the CDR3. Germline loops: CDR1 LGHDT, CDR2 YNNKEL (reference sequence). After removal of 4 bases from V and 3 bases from J, the junction contained 5 bases not matched to a gene. CDR3 DNA: TGTGCCAGCAGCCCAACCAGGGGGGACTATGGCTACACCTTC. Protein sequence: CASSPTRGDYGYTF.

For this clone: A read error may produce the germline difference seen at one junction end. The genes are TRBV24-1 and TRBJ1-2; D unclear. The CDR3 has 14 amino acids. Germline V CDR1 and CDR2: KGHDR, SFDVKD. CDR3 sequence: CATSDLQVSNGYIF. Here the CDR3 DNA reads TGTGCCACCAGTGATTTGCAGGTCAGCAATGGCTACATCTTC.

The rearrangement links TRBV7-2 to TRBJ2-3, with 8 positions matching TRBD2. The germline CDR1 and CDR2 sequences are SGHTA and FQGNSA. With V trimmed by 5 bases and J by 0 bases, 1 base remained unmatched. There are 14 residues in the CDR3. For the CDR3, the DNA is TGTGCCAGCAGCCGGGGGGGCAGCACAGATACGCAGTATTTT. As protein: CASSRGGSTDTQYF.

This chain connects TRBV2 to TRBJ1-1; weak D call: TRBD1 (5 bases). Trimming shortened V by 6 bases and J by 1 base, and 9 bases separated the two germline ends. The CDR3 runs to 13 residues. Germline V lookup: CDR1 SNHLY, CDR2 FYNNEI. This CDR3 is CASRDQGNTEAFF. CDR3 DNA sequence: TGTGCCAGCAGGGACCAGGGGAACACTGAAGCTTTCTTT.

The chain links TRBV9 to TRBJ2-7, with 7 positions matching TRBD2. The V gene end was trimmed by 3 bases and the J gene end by 5 bases; junction bases not matched to a gene: 11. The CDR3 consists of 15 residues. Germline loops: CDR1 SGDLS, CDR2 YYNGEE. Here the CDR3 reads CASSARGIREDEQYF. The CDR3 DNA reads TGTGCCAGCAGCGCGCGGGGGATCCGGGAGGACGAGCAGTACTTC.

CDR3 in DNA: TGCGCCAGCAGCTTGGCCACCCTAGCGGGGGAAGAGACCCAGTACTTC. It codes for CASSLATLAGEETQYF. The chain links TRBV5-1 to TRBJ2-5; 10 nucleotides line up with TRBD2. V dropped 0 bases and J dropped 3; count of bases not matched to a gene: 5. CDR3 size: 16 residues. CDR1 SGHRS and CDR2 YFSETQ come from the germline V gene. Supplemented by reference TRBV5-1 and TRBJ2-5, the full variable domain reads KAGVTQTPRYLIKTRGQQVTLSCSPISGHRSVSWYQQTPGQGLQFLFEYFSETQRNKGNFPGRFSGRQFSNSRSEMNVSTLELGDSALYLCASSLATLAGEETQYFGPGTRLLVL.

The sample holds one count of this clone. The chain combines TRBV5-6 with TRBJ1-1, with a possible D match to TRBD1 (5 bases). V lost 2 bases and J 3 bases, leaving 11 bases between the germline ends. This CDR3 has 14 amino acids. Germline loops: CDR1 SGHDT, CDR2 YYEEEE. DNA for the CDR3: TGTGCCAGCAGCTTAGTTGACAGACACACTGAAGCTTTCTTT. It translates to CASSLVDRHTEAFF.

The DNA of the CDR3 is TGTGCCAGCAGCCAACGGGTGGCAGATACGCAGTATTTT. Translating it yields CASSQRVADTQYF. The J gene is TRBJ2-3, the V gene TRBV7-3; D unresolved. CDR3 size: 13 residues. CDR1 is SGHTA and CDR2 is FQGTGA in the germline V gene. V was cut by 5 bases and J by 4 bases, with 10 bases left in between.

The genes are TRBV7-6 and TRBJ1-2; D possibly corresponds to TRBD1 (5 bases). Trimming removed 5 bases at V and 1 base at J, with 8 bases between. This CDR3 region has 13 residues. CDR1 is SGHVS and CDR2 is FNYEAQ in the germline V gene. CDR3 region: CASSPTDNYGYTF. In DNA, the CDR3 is TGTGCCAGCAGCCCGACAGATAACTATGGCTACACCTTC.

V usage is TRBV24-1 and J usage is TRBJ2-1; D is unclear. With 3 bases removed from V and 6 bases from J, the gap between germline ends came to 11 bases. The CDR3 extends over 14 amino acids. CDR1 KGHDR and CDR2 SFDVKD come from the germline V gene. As DNA, the CDR3 is TGTGCCACCAGTGATAACCAGTTCTCCAATGAGCAGTTCTTC. This translates into CATSDNQFSNEQFF.

This clone was detected only once. The V call is TRBV13, the J call TRBJ1-6; 7 nucleotides match TRBD1. The CDR3 is made up of 14 amino acids. After removal of 4 bases from V and 7 bases from J, the junction contained 4 bases not matched to a gene. Germline CDR1 and CDR2: PRHDT and FYEKMQ (reference sequence). In nucleotides, the CDR3 is TGTGCCAGCAGCTACGGGACAGTCAATTCACCCCTCCACTTT. Translated: CASSYGTVNSPLHF. The full variable domain, completed using reference TRBV13 and TRBJ1-6, is AAGVIQSPRHLIKEKRETATLKCYPIPRHDTVYWYQQGPGQDPQFLISFYEKMQSDKGSIPDRFSAQQFSDYHSELNMSSLELGDSALYFCASSYGTVNSPLHFGNGTRLTVT.

The chain is built from TRBV13 and TRBJ2-1, with D perhaps matching TRBD1 (5 bases). V lost 5 bases to trimming and J lost 6 bases, with 14 bases between them. Germline V lookup: CDR1 PRHDT, CDR2 FYEKMQ (reference sequence). The CDR3 length is 14 residues. CDR3 region: CASSTGHLSNEQFF. In DNA, the CDR3 is TGTGCCAGCAGCACAGGCCACCTCAGCAATGAGCAGTTCTTC.

This chain connects TRBV6-2 or TRBV6-3 to TRBJ2-2; weak D call: TRBD1 (6 bases). The CDR3 spans 15 residues. V lost 2 bases and J lost 6, with 13 bases in between. Germline CDR1 and CDR2: MNHEY and SVGEGT. The CDR3 coding sequence is TGTGCCAGCAGTTACCCGGCAACAGGGCCCGGGGAGCTGTTTTTT. Its translation is CASSYPATGPGELFF.

The chain links TRBV28 to TRBJ1-5; TRBD1 matches at 9 bases. The CDR3 length is 16 residues. Trimming removed 4 bases from V and 0 bases from J; junction bases left unmatched: 4. The germline V gene has CDR1 MDHEN and CDR2 SYDVKM. CDR3 residues: CASSSGTGLSNQPQHF. The CDR3 region has the DNA TGTGCCAGCAGTTCCGGGACAGGGCTTAGCAATCAGCCCCAGCATTTT. The full variable domain, its missing parts supplied by reference TRBV28 and TRBJ1-5, is DVKVTQSSRYLVKRTGEKVFLECVQDMDHENMFWYRQDPGLGLRLIYFSYDVKMKEKGDIPEGYSVSREKKERFSLILESASTNQTSMYLCASSSGTGLSNQPQHFGDGTRLSIL.

The chain carries TRBV7-2 and TRBJ1-2, with TRBD1 matching over 8 bases. The CDR3 spans 14 residues. Germline loops: CDR1 SGHTA, CDR2 FQGNSA. Trimming cost V 3 bases and J 4 bases; bases outside gene matches: 4. The CDR3 here is CASSFGTGSYGYTF. In DNA, the CDR3 is TGTGCCAGCAGCTTCGGGACAGGCTCCTATGGCTACACCTTC.

The chain is built from TRBV7-9 and TRBJ1-1; possibly TRBD1 for D (5 bases). CDR1 and CDR2 (germline): SEHNR, FQNEAQ (reference sequence). With 5 bases removed from V and 6 bases from J, the gap between germline ends came to 13 bases. The CDR3 is made up of 13 amino acids. The chain's CDR3 is CASSPRGRPEAFF. Written as DNA, the CDR3 is TGTGCCAGCAGCCCGCGGGGGAGGCCTGAAGCTTTCTTT. Combining the CDR3 with reference TRBV7-9 and TRBJ1-1 gives the whole variable domain DTGVSQNPRHKITKRGQNVTFRCDPISEHNRLYWYRQTLGQGPEFLTYFQNEAQLEKSRLLSDRFSAERPKGSFSTLEIQRTEQGDSAMYLCASSPRGRPEAFFGQGTRLTVV.

This sequence joins TRBV30 and TRBJ1-2, with D hard to call. The CDR3 has 12 amino acids. The V end was cut by 3 bases, the J end by 7 bases, with 12 bases between. Germline-derived CDR1 and CDR2 are GTSNPN and SVGIG (reference sequence). CDR3 loop: CAWRGREPGYTF. CDR3 in DNA: TGTGCCTGGAGAGGCCGGGAGCCTGGCTACACCTTC.

The table lists this clone with a count of one. This chain joins TRBV14 and TRBJ1-4; D gene ambiguous. The germline V and J ends were trimmed by 4 bases and 2 bases, with 11 bases remaining between them. The CDR3 is 15 amino acids. Germline lookup yields CDR1 SGHDN and CDR2 FVKESK. In nucleotides, the CDR3 is TGTGCCAGCAGCCCGCGGGGTTTGACTAATGAAAAACTGTTTTTT. Its translation is CASSPRGLTNEKLFF.